The next 13 T cell receptor beta chains were all read from a single sample in a study. From the RT-PCR reads, TCRdb called clonotypes with MiXCR, one entry per CDR3 protein. The sample lists 550,000 to 750,000 distinct CDR3 sequences, approximately 14% seen once, with roughly 3.9% in the top ten. Sample: memory CD4+ T cells from blood. The receptors come from a female donor in good health, serving as a healthy control.

The rearrangement uses TRBV27 and TRBJ1-1; 7 bases match TRBD1. The germline V gene has CDR1 MNHEY and CDR2 SMNVEV (reference sequence). The V segment lost 7 bases and the J segment 2 bases; nucleotides outside the gene matches: 10. CDR3 size: 15 residues. The CDR3 loop reads CASNTYRGQNTEAFF. Here the CDR3 DNA reads TGTGCCAGCAATACATACAGGGGACAAAACACTGAAGCTTTCTTT.

The gene calls are TRBV6-4 and TRBJ2-1; no reliable D call. The V end was cut by 4 bases, the J end by 1 base, with 14 bases between. Germline V CDR1 and CDR2: MRHNA, SNTAGT. CDR3 length equals 16 residues. The CDR3 DNA follows: TGTGCCAGCAGTGTCGATTCAAGTCGTTCCTACAATGAGCAGTTCTTC. It codes for CASSVDSSRSYNEQFF.

This clonotype was detected ten times or more. J is TRBJ2-2 and V is TRBV11-2, with D possibly being TRBD1 (6 bases). V lost 5 bases to trimming and J lost 4 bases, with 11 bases between them. From germline, CDR1 is SGHAT and CDR2 FQNNGV. CDR3 length: 14 amino acids. The CDR3 is CASSLQGGTGELFF. In DNA, the CDR3 is TGTGCCAGCAGCCTACAGGGTGGCACCGGGGAGCTGTTTTTT.

This clonotype was seen repeatedly, ten times or more. The V gene is TRBV10-3, the J gene TRBJ1-4; D gene uncertain. Germline V CDR1 and CDR2: ENHRY, SYGVKD. The V gene lost 4 bases and the J gene lost 7 bases, with 10 bases spanning the gap. CDR3 length equals 13 residues. CDR3 DNA sequence: TGTGCCATCAGTGTAGGAGGGTCTGAAAAACTGTTTTTT. Translating it yields CAISVGGSEKLFF.

The rearrangement joins TRBV10-3 to TRBJ2-3; D perhaps matches TRBD2 (7 bases). Trimming removed 10 bases from V and 8 bases from J, with 22 bases in between. Germline CDR1 reads ENHRY; CDR2 reads SYGVKD. This CDR3 region has 14 residues. The chain's CDR3 is CATTLGGGRVTQYF. The CDR3 DNA follows: TGTGCCACCACCCTGGGGGGCGGGAGAGTTACGCAGTATTTT.

The chain joins TRBV7-2 to TRBJ2-7, with 15 bases that match TRBD2. Per germline, CDR1 SGHTA and CDR2 FQGNSA. The trim removed 7 bases at V and 3 bases at J, leaving 7 bases unmatched. CDR3 length: 16 amino acids. CDR3 sequence (DNA): TGTGCCAGCACCCGGACTAGCGGGGGGGCTCTCTACGAGCAGTACTTC. Amino acid sequence: CASTRTSGGALYEQYF.

There are many counts of this clonotype. This chain uses TRBV5-1 with TRBJ2-1, with TRBD2 identical over 15 bases. V lost 4 bases and J lost 6; bases outside the gene matches: 8. The germline V gene has CDR1 SGHRS and CDR2 YFSETQ. This CDR3 region has 17 residues. CDR3 sequence: CASSPGTSGRPANEQFF. The CDR3 DNA sequence: TGCGCCAGCAGCCCAGGGACTAGCGGGAGGCCCGCCAATGAGCAGTTCTTC.

The sample holds many counts of this clonotype. Its ends do not fully match the called genes, so a read error is possible. The chain couples TRBV11-2 to TRBJ1-2; 11 bases line up with TRBD1. This CDR3 is 13 amino acids long. Germline CDR1 reads SGHAT; CDR2 reads FQNNGV. CDR3 DNA: TGCGCCAGCAGCTTGGACAGGGGGCAAGGCTACACCTTC. This translates into CASSLDRGQGYTF.

The rearrangement uses TRBV28 and TRBJ2-7, with D possibly being TRBD2 (6 bases). With 7 bases removed from V and 3 bases from J, the gap between germline ends came to 13 bases. CDR1 is MDHEN and CDR2 is SYDVKM in the germline V gene. The CDR3 consists of 13 residues. DNA of the CDR3: TGTGCCAGCAATAGCGGAACCAACTACGAGCAGTACTTC. Protein: CASNSGTNYEQYF.

The rearrangement joins TRBV5-4 to TRBJ1-2; TRBD1 might be the D (5 bases). From germline, CDR1 is SGHNT and CDR2 YYREEE (reference sequence). This CDR3 region has 14 residues. V was clipped by 0 bases and J by 4 bases, with 10 bases between them. The CDR3 here is CASSLVGGTYGYTF. CDR3 DNA sequence: TGTGCCAGCAGCTTGGTGGGGGGTACCTATGGCTACACCTTC.

This clonotype turned up a few times. The chain recombines TRBV6-1 with TRBJ1-6; D gene uncertain. CDR3 size: 18 residues. Trimming took 2 bases from V and 1 from J, leaving 15 bases between them. Per germline, CDR1 MNHNS and CDR2 SASEGT. CDR3 residues: CASSEFRPGGSYNSPLHF. The CDR3 bases are TGTGCCAGCAGTGAATTTCGGCCGGGCGGTTCCTATAATTCACCCCTCCACTTT.

This clonotype was picked up a small number of times. V and J are TRBV12-3 or TRBV12-4 and TRBJ1-2; 10 nucleotides agree with TRBD1. J was trimmed by 6 bases and V by 5 bases; bases with no gene match: 6. This CDR3 contains 14 residues. CDR3 in DNA: TGTGCCAGCAGTCCTATCGGGACAGGGGATGGCTACACCTTC. It translates to CASSPIGTGDGYTF.

This clonotype showed up many times. The chain couples TRBV20-1 to TRBJ1-3, with D unresolved. V was cut by 4 bases and J by 0 bases, with 10 bases left in between. The germline gives CDR1 DFQATT, CDR2 SNEGSKA (reference sequence). The CDR3 is made up of 14 amino acids. CDR3: CSATQRTSGNTIYF. The CDR3 nucleotides read TGCAGTGCTACACAACGGACCTCTGGAAACACCATATATTTT.